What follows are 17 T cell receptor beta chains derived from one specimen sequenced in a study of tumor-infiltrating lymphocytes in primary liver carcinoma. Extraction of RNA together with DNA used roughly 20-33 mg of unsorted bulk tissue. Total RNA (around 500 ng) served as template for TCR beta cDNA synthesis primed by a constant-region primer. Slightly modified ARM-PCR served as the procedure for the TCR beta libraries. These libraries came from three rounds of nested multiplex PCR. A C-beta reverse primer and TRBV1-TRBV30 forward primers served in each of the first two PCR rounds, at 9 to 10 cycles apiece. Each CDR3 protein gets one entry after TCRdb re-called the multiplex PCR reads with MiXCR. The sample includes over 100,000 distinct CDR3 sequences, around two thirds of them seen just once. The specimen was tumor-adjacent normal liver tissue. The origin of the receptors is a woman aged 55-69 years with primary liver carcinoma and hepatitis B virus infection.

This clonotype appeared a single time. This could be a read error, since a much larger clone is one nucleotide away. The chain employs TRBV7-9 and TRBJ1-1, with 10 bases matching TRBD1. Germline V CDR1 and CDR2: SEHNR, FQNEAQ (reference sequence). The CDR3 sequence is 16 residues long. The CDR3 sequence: CASSLGTGGWNTEALF. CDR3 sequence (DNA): TGTGCCAGCAGCTTAGGGACAGGGGGATGGAACACTGAAGCTCTCTTT.

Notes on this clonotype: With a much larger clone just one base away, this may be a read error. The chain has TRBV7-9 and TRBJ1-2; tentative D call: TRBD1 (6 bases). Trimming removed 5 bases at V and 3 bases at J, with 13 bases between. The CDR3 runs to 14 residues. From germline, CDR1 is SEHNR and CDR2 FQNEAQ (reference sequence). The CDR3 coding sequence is TGTGCCAGCAGCGACTGGGCAGGGGACTATGGCTACACCTTC. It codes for CASSDWAGDYGYTF.

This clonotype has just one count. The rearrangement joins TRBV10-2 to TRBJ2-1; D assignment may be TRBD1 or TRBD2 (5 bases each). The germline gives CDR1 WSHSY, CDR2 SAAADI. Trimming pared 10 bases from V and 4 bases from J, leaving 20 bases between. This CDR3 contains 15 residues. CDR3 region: CANRSGAGIYNEQFF. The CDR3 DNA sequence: TGCGCCAACAGGTCCGGGGCAGGGATTTACAATGAGCAGTTCTTC.

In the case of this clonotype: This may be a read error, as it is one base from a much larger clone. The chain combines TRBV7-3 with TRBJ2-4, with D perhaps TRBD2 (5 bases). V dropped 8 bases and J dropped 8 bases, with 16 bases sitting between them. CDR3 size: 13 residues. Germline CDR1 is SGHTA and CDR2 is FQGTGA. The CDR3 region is CASCGEGSYIQYF. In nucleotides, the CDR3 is TGTGCCAGCTGCGGAGAGGGATCGTACATTCAGTACTTC.

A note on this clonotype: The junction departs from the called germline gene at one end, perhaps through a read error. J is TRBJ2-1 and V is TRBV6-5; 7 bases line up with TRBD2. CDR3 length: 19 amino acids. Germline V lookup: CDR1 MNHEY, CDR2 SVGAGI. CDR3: CASSYVFGGGPVAYNEQFF. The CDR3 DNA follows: TGTGCCAGTAGTTACGTCTTTGGGGGAGGGCCTGTGGCCTACAATGAGCAGTTCTTC.

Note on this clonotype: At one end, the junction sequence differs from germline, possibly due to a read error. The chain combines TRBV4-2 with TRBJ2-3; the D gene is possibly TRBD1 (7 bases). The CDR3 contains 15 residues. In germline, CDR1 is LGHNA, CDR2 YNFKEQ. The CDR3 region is CAGSPVAEGANTQYF. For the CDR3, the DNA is TGTGCCGGCAGCCCGGTAGCGGAGGGGGCAAATACGCAGTATTTT.

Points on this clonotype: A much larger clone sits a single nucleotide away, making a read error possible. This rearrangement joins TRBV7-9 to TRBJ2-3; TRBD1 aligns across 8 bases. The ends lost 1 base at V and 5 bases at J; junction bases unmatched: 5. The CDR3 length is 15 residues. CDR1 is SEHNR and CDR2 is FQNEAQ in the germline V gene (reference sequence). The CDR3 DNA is TGTGCCAGCAGCTTAGTCGGACAGGGCATAGATACGCAGTATTTT. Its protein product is CASSLVGQGIDTQYF.

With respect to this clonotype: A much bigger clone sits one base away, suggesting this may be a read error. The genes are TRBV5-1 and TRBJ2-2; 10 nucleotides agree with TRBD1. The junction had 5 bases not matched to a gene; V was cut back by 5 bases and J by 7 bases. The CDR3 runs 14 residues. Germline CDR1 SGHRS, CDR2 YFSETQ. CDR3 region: CASSWTGGVGELFF. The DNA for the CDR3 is TGCGCCAGCAGTTGGACAGGGGGGGTCGGGGAGCTGTTTTTT. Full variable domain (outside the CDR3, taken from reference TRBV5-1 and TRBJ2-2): KAGVTQTPRYLIKTRGQQVTLSCSPISGHRSVSWYQQTPGQGLQFLFEYFSETQRNKGNFPGRFSGRQFSNSRSEMNVSTLELGDSALYLCASSWTGGVGELFFGEGSRLTVL.

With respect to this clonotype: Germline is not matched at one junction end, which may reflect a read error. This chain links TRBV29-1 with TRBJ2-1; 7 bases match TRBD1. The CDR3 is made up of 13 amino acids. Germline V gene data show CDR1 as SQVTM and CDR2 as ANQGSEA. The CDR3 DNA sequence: TGCAGCGTTGCTTACAGGGGAAGCAATGATCAGTTCTTC. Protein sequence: CSVAYRGSNDQFF.

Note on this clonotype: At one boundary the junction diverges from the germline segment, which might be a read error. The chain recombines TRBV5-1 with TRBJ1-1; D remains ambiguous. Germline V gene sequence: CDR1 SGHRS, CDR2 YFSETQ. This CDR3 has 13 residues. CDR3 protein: CVSSLARNTEAFF. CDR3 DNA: TGTGTCAGCAGCTTAGCACGGAACACTGAAGCTTTCTTT.

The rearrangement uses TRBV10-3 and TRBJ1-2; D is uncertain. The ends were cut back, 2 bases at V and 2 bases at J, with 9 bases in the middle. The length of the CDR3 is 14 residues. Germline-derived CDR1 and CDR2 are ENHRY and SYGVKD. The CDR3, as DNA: TGTGCCATCAGTGAGCCGACGGAGAACTATGGCTACACCTTC. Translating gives CAISEPTENYGYTF.

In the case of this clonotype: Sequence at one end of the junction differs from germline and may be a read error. CDR3 nucleotides: TGTGCCAGCAGCAAGGACAGGGGCGATGAGCAGTCCTTC. This encodes CASSKDRGDEQSF. V and J are TRBV28 and TRBJ2-1, with 9 bases matching TRBD1. This CDR3 region has 13 residues. Germline CDR1 reads MDHEN; CDR2 reads SYDVKM.

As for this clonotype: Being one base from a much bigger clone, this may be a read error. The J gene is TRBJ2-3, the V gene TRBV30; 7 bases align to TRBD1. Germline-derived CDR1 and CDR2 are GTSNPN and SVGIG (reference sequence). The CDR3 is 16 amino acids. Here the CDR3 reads CTWSTDRLPFTDTQYF. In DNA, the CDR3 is TGTACCTGGAGTACGGACAGGCTACCCTTCACAGATACGCAGTATTTT.

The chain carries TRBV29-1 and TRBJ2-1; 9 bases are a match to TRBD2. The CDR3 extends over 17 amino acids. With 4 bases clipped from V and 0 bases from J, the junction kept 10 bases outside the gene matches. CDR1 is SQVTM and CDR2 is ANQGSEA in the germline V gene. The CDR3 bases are TGCAGCGTTGGAGTCCTCGGGACTAGCCACTCCTACAATGAGCAGTTCTTC. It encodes CSVGVLGTSHSYNEQFF.

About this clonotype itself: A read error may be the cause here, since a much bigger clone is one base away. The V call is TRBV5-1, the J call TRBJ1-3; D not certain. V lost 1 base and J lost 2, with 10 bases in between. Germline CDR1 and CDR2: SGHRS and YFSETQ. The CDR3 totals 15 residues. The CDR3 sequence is CASSLTGGTGNTIYF. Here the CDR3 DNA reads TGCGCCAGCAGCTTGACCGGAGGGACTGGAAACACCATATATTTT.

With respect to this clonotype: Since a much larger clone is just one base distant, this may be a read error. The CDR3 spells CASSFAGGRSYEQYF. The CDR3 coding sequence is TGTGCCAGCAGTTTTGCAGGCGGCCGATCCTACGAGCAGTACTTC. This chain connects TRBV28 to TRBJ2-7; D is undetermined. V was cut by 3 bases and J by 1 base, with 13 bases left in between. CDR1 and CDR2 (germline): MDHEN, SYDVKM. This CDR3 has 15 amino acids.

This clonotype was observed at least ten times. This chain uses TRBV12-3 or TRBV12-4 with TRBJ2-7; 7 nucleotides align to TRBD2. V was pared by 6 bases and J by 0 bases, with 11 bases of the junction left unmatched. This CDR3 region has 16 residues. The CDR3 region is CASSGTTSLTSYEQYF. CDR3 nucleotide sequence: TGTGCCAGCAGCGGGACTACTAGCCTAACCTCCTACGAGCAGTACTTC.